This TCR beta chain emerged from a study of blood T cells in healthy people across ages. Whole-study findings and limits: A strong correlation between TCR beta diversity and naive T cell percentage was seen. PBMCs left unsorted prevented a conclusive naive versus antigen-experienced comparison.

This CDR3 has 14 amino acids. The germline CDR1 and CDR2 sequences are SGHKS and YYEKEE (reference sequence). V was shortened by 0 bases and J by 4 bases, with 10 bases between the two germline ends. The authors drew 8.5 to 10 milliliters of peripheral blood from each donor. This clonotype was recorded only once. The antigen remains undetermined. Through a sample-barcoded 5' primer and a J-beta primer mix, a second PCR was run for roughly 6 to 11 cycles. One entry per CDR3 protein, called by TCRdb with MiXCR from the 5' RACE reads. The sample lists around 850,000 distinct CDR3 sequences, around 36% occurring once.

The sequenced sample consisted of blood. The rearrangement joins TRBV5-5 to TRBJ2-5; either TRBD1 or TRBD2 may supply D (5 bases each). The clonotype was recovered from a man younger than 30 in good health. CDR3 in amino acids: CASSLVTGPETQYF. DNA for the CDR3: TGTGCCAGCAGCTTGGTTACGGGGCCAGAGACCCAGTACTTC.